A selection of T cell receptor beta chains follows, all from one sample in a study of blood T cells in healthy people across ages. TCRdb re-called the 5' RACE reads with MiXCR, one entry per CDR3 protein. The sample comprises more than 800,000 distinct CDR3 sequences, under 45% of which are singletons, and 18% rests with the top ten. Input material: blood. The source of these receptors is a woman aged 55-70 years in good health. The CDR3 runs from the conserved cysteine through the conserved F or W. The D gene is left open where the match is weak. Size is stated for part of the rows, as once, few or many counts, or as a class when the clone is expanded.

CDR3 DNA: TGTGCCAGCAGTTCCCACATAGCGGATTCCTCCTACGAGCAGTACTTC; CDR3 protein: CASSSHIADSSYEQYF; V gene: TRBV27; clone size: -; D gene: -; J gene: TRBJ2-7
CDR3 DNA: TGCAGCGTGGCAGGGACAGGGTGGAACTACAATGAGCAGTACTTC; CDR3 protein: CSVAGTGWNYNEQYF; V gene: TRBV29-1; clone size: -; D gene: TRBD1; J gene: TRBJ2-5
CDR3 DNA: TGTGCCAGCAGCTTAGCCGTAGACCGGATCGCGGGTGGCTACACCTTC; CDR3 protein: CASSLAVDRIAGGYTF; V gene: TRBV7-9; clone size: once; D gene: -; J gene: TRBJ1-2
CDR3 DNA: TGTGCCAGCAGCTTAGAGTGGGGGGCGGGGACCAAACCCCCCCAGTACGAGCAGTACTTC; CDR3 protein: CASSLEWGAGTKPPQYEQYF; V gene: TRBV7-2; clone size: -; D gene: -; J gene: TRBJ2-7
CDR3 DNA: TGCAGCGTTCAGGTTTTATCTGGGGCCAACGTCCTGACTTTC; CDR3 protein: CSVQVLSGANVLTF; V gene: TRBV29-1; clone size: many; D gene: -; J gene: TRBJ2-6
CDR3 DNA: TGTGCCAGCAGCTTCTCGGGAAAGAGCAATGAGCAGTTCTTC; CDR3 protein: CASSFSGKSNEQFF; V gene: TRBV11-2; clone size: few; D gene: -; J gene: TRBJ2-1
CDR3 DNA: TGTGCCAGCAGCGTAGGACAGGGGAAGACCGGGGAGCTGTTTTTT; CDR3 protein: CASSVGQGKTGELFF; V gene: TRBV9; clone size: -; D gene: TRBD1; J gene: TRBJ2-2
CDR3 DNA: TGTGCCAGCAGCGTAGCTATAGGGGCGATGAACACTGAAGCTTTCTTT; CDR3 protein: CASSVAIGAMNTEAFF; V gene: TRBV9; clone size: -; D gene: -; J gene: TRBJ1-1
CDR3 DNA: TGTGCCAGCAGACCCGCGCACAGGGTTCGGACTGAAGCTTTCTTT; CDR3 protein: CASRPAHRVRTEAFF; V gene: TRBV28; clone size: -; D gene: -; J gene: TRBJ1-1
CDR3 DNA: TGTGCCAGCATGCGGGGAGTTAACTATGGCTACACCTTC; CDR3 protein: CASMRGVNYGYTF; V gene: TRBV12-3/TRBV12-4; clone size: -; D gene: -; J gene: TRBJ1-2
CDR3 DNA: TGTGCCAGCAGTTTTGGGGGGGGCGGAACCTACAATGAGCAGTTCTTC; CDR3 protein: CASSFGGGGTYNEQFF; V gene: TRBV27; clone size: many; D gene: -; J gene: TRBJ2-1
CDR3 DNA: TGCAGTGCTACCCCCGGGACTGAATACAAAGAGACCCAGTACTTC; CDR3 protein: CSATPGTEYKETQYF; V gene: TRBV20-1; clone size: -; D gene: -; J gene: TRBJ2-5
CDR3 DNA: TGCAGTGCTTCGCGCCCGGGCAGCATCTCCTACGAGCAGTTCTTC; CDR3 protein: CSASRPGSISYEQFF; V gene: TRBV20-1; clone size: -; D gene: -; J gene: TRBJ2-1
CDR3 DNA: TGCGCCAGCGCTTGGGCCGGGACAGGCAATGAGCAGTTCTTC; CDR3 protein: CASAWAGTGNEQFF; V gene: TRBV5-1; clone size: -; D gene: TRBD1; J gene: TRBJ2-1
CDR3 DNA: TGTGCCACCGGACAGGGCAACCCTTCCCATAATTCACCCCTCCACTTT; CDR3 protein: CATGQGNPSHNSPLHF; V gene: TRBV5-5; clone size: -; D gene: TRBD1; J gene: TRBJ1-6
CDR3 DNA: TGCAGCGCAAACTTGCCCGCCGACCGGGGGGAGACCCAGTACTTC; CDR3 protein: CSANLPADRGETQYF; V gene: TRBV29-1; clone size: few; D gene: -; J gene: TRBJ2-5
CDR3 DNA: TGTGCCAGCACCGATACGCAGGCCTTCGGTTCACCCCTCCACTTT; CDR3 protein: CASTDTQAFGSPLHF; V gene: TRBV13; clone size: once; D gene: -; J gene: TRBJ1-6
CDR3 DNA: TGTGCCAGCAGCTTCCCCGTGGGGGGGGAGTGGTGGAAAGCTTTCTTT; CDR3 protein: CASSFPVGGEWWKAFF; V gene: TRBV7-9; clone size: -; D gene: -; J gene: TRBJ1-1
CDR3 DNA: TGTGCCAGCAGTGAAAGGACCTACGAGCAGTACTTC; CDR3 protein: CASSERTYEQYF; V gene: TRBV2; clone size: few; D gene: -; J gene: TRBJ2-7
CDR3 DNA: TGTGCCACCAGCAGAGACCTATGGACAGCCGAAGCCGTCTATGGCTACACCTTC; CDR3 protein: CATSRDLWTAEAVYGYTF; V gene: TRBV15; clone size: -; D gene: -; J gene: TRBJ1-2
CDR3 DNA: TGTGCCAGCAGCAGAGCGGGACAGAGCACCTCCTACGAGCAGTACTTC; CDR3 protein: CASSRAGQSTSYEQYF; V gene: TRBV21-1; clone size: once; D gene: -; J gene: TRBJ2-7
CDR3 DNA: TGCGCCAGCAGCTCATCGGACAGCCAAGAGACCCAGTACTTC; CDR3 protein: CASSSSDSQETQYF; V gene: TRBV5-1; clone size: few; D gene: -; J gene: TRBJ2-5
CDR3 DNA: TGCAGTGCTAGGGTCAGGGGAGTAGTAGGAGGCTACACCTTC; CDR3 protein: CSARVRGVVGGYTF; V gene: TRBV20-1; clone size: few; D gene: -; J gene: TRBJ1-2
CDR3 DNA: TGTGCCAGCAGCCCCCCCGTGTACCACGAGCAGTACTTC; CDR3 protein: CASSPPVYHEQYF; V gene: TRBV7-2; clone size: many; D gene: -; J gene: TRBJ2-7
CDR3 DNA: TGTGCCAGCAGCTTAAACGTCTGGCGGGGAGAGCAGTTCTTC; CDR3 protein: CASSLNVWRGEQFF; V gene: TRBV7-3; clone size: -; D gene: -; J gene: TRBJ2-1
CDR3 DNA: TGTGCCAGCAGTGAGGGTAGCGGGAGCCTGAACACAGATACGCAGTATTTT; CDR3 protein: CASSEGSGSLNTDTQYF; V gene: TRBV2; clone size: -; D gene: TRBD2; J gene: TRBJ2-3
CDR3 DNA: TGTGCCAGCAGCGTTGGGGACAGGGAGTACGAGCAGTACTTC; CDR3 protein: CASSVGDREYEQYF; V gene: TRBV9; clone size: -; D gene: TRBD1; J gene: TRBJ2-7
CDR3 DNA: TGTGCCAGCAGCATACCCGGGGGGCCTTCCTACAATGAGCAGTTCTTC; CDR3 protein: CASSIPGGPSYNEQFF; V gene: TRBV7-7; clone size: -; D gene: -; J gene: TRBJ2-1
CDR3 DNA: TGCAGCGTCGCCTTGGGACCCCACAATGAGCAGTTCTTC; CDR3 protein: CSVALGPHNEQFF; V gene: TRBV29-1; clone size: -; D gene: -; J gene: TRBJ2-1
CDR3 DNA: TGCAGTGCTAGGGGGCACAGTAATAATGAGCAGTTCTTC; CDR3 protein: CSARGHSNNEQFF; V gene: TRBV20-1; clone size: few; D gene: -; J gene: TRBJ2-1
CDR3 DNA: TGTGCCAGCAGTTTACAGCCGGTCCCAACTAATGAAAAACTGTTTTTT; CDR3 protein: CASSLQPVPTNEKLFF; V gene: TRBV27; clone size: -; D gene: -; J gene: TRBJ1-4
CDR3 DNA: TGTGCCAGCAGTTCCGGGACAGCCACCGGGGAGCTGTTTTTT; CDR3 protein: CASSSGTATGELFF; V gene: TRBV6-5; clone size: -; D gene: TRBD1; J gene: TRBJ2-2
CDR3 DNA: TGCGCCAGCAGCCAAGATTGGAGGGGGTTCACAGATACGCAGTATTTT; CDR3 protein: CASSQDWRGFTDTQYF; V gene: TRBV4-1; clone size: -; D gene: -; J gene: TRBJ2-3
CDR3 DNA: TGCAGTGCTAACAGAGGGGGGAACATTCAGTACTTC; CDR3 protein: CSANRGGNIQYF; V gene: TRBV20-1; clone size: -; D gene: -; J gene: TRBJ2-4
CDR3 DNA: TGTGGGACTAGCGGGAGTTCTCCCTACGAGCAGTACTTC; CDR3 protein: CGTSGSSPYEQYF; V gene: TRBV11-2; clone size: few; D gene: TRBD2; J gene: TRBJ2-7
CDR3 DNA: TGCAGCGTTTCGGGTCTGCATGGCTACACCTTC; CDR3 protein: CSVSGLHGYTF; V gene: TRBV29-1; clone size: few; D gene: -; J gene: TRBJ1-2
CDR3 DNA: TGTGCCAGCAGCCAGGGGCCAGGGGGGATTGACGAAAAACTGTTTTTT; CDR3 protein: CASSQGPGGIDEKLFF; V gene: TRBV3-1; clone size: few; D gene: TRBD1; J gene: TRBJ1-4
CDR3 DNA: TGTGCCACCAGCAGAGATCGTAGGAACGGCAATCAGCCCCAGCATTTT; CDR3 protein: CATSRDRRNGNQPQHF; V gene: TRBV15; clone size: few; D gene: -; J gene: TRBJ1-5
CDR3 DNA: TGTGCCAGCAGCTTATTGGGGCGCTGGTCCTACGAGCAGTACTTC; CDR3 protein: CASSLLGRWSYEQYF; V gene: TRBV11-2; clone size: once; D gene: -; J gene: TRBJ2-7
CDR3 DNA: TGTGCCAGCAGCTTAACAGGGATCTCCTACGAGCAGTACTTC; CDR3 protein: CASSLTGISYEQYF; V gene: TRBV7-9; clone size: -; D gene: -; J gene: TRBJ2-7
CDR3 DNA: TGTGCCAGCAGTGCAAAAGGGGGTACAGCCGGCGAGCAGTACTTC; CDR3 protein: CASSAKGGTAGEQYF; V gene: TRBV12-3/TRBV12-4; clone size: few; D gene: -; J gene: TRBJ2-7
CDR3 DNA: TGTGCCAGCAGTTTATTTGGGCGGTCGGGGACTAGCGGGAGGGGCGTCAACGGTGAGCAGTTCTTC; CDR3 protein: CASSLFGRSGTSGRGVNGEQFF; V gene: TRBV27; clone size: -; D gene: TRBD2; J gene: TRBJ2-1
CDR3 DNA: TGTGCCACCAGCAGAGACGCAGGAGCGGGAGGACCGGTAGCGGTGCAGTTCTTC; CDR3 protein: CATSRDAGAGGPVAVQFF; V gene: TRBV15; clone size: few; D gene: TRBD2; J gene: TRBJ2-1